Sequencing of this T cell receptor beta chain was carried out in a study of T cell responses to AZD1222 COVID-19 vaccine. Findings and caveats of the study: Vaccine-related CD4 TCRs covered spike, predominating at 160-218 and 743-854. Clonal diversity may have been underestimated in mostly white British donors.

The CDR3 runs 13 residues. Trimming removed 8 bases at V and 8 bases at J, with 15 bases between. Germline V gene lookup returns CDR1 MDHEN and CDR2 SYDVKM. On this clone itself: Its antigen is as yet unknown.

Repertoires were generated with immunoSEQ multiplex PCR, while TCRdb's copy carries only in-frame clones and drops some. The profile shows 160,000 or so clones, around 85% of them singletons. The material was peripheral blood, obtained after recovery from COVID-19. The V gene is TRBV28, the J gene TRBJ1-4, with D possibly being TRBD1 (6 bases). The sequence was collected from an adult who had recovered from COVID-19. CDR3 protein: CASFEGGGEKLFF. CDR3 nucleotides: TGTGCCAGCTTCGAGGGGGGTGGAGAAAAACTGTTTTTT.